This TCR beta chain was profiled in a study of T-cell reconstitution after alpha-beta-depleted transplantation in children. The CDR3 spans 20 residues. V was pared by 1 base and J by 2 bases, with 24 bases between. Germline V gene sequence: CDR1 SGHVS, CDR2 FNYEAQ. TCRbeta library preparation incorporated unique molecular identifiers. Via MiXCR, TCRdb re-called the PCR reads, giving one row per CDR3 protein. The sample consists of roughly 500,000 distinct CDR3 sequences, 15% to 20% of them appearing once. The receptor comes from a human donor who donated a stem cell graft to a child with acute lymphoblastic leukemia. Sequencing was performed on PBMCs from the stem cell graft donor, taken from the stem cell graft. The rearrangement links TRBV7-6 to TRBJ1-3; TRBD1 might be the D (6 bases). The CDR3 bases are TGTGCCAGCAGCTTAGATGCGAGGGACACGGGGCGGAGACCTGGAAACACCATATATTTT. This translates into CASSLDARDTGRRPGNTIYF.